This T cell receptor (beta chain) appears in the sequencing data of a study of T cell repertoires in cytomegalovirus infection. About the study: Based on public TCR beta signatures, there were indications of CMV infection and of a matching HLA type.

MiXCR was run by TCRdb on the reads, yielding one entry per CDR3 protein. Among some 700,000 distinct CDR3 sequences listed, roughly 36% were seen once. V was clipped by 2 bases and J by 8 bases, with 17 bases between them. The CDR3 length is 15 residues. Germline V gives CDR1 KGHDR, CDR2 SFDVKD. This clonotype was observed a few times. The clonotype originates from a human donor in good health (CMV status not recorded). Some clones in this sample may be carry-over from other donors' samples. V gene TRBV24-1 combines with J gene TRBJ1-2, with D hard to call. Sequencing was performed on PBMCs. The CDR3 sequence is CATSDSNRRKGGYTF. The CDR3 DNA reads TGTGCCACCAGTGATTCTAACCGCCGGAAAGGAGGCTACACCTTC.